This TCR beta chain emerged from a study of blood T cell repertoires in COVID-19. The data were produced by immunoSEQ multiplex PCR, yet TCRdb's version contains in-frame clones alone and is incomplete. This sample yields more than 95,000 clones, of which roughly 82% are seen a single time; around 12% belongs to the top ten. The specimen sequenced was peripheral blood. This receptor was obtained from a human donor in a cohort sampled during active COVID-19.

The CDR3 DNA is TGTGCCAGCCGGGACAGCTCCTATAATTCACCCCTCCACTTT. Its translation: CASRDSSYNSPLHF. The chain uses TRBV19 and TRBJ1-6; 7 nucleotides match TRBD1. The CDR3 runs to 14 residues. The trim removed 9 bases at V and 0 bases at J, leaving 2 bases unmatched. Per the germline V gene, CDR1 is LNHDA and CDR2 is SQIVND (reference sequence).